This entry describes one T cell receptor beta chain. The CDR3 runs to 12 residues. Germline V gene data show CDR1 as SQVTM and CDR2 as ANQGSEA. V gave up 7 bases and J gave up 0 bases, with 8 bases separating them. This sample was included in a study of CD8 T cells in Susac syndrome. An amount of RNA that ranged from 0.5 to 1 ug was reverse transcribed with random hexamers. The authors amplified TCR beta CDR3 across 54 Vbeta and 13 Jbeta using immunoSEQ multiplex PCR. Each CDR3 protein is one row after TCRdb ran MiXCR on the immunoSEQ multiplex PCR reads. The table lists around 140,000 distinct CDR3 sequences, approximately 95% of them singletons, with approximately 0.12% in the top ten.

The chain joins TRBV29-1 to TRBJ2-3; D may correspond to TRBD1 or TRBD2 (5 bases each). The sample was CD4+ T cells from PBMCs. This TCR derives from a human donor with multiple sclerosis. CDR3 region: CSGRDSTDTQYF. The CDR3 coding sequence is TGCAGCGGTAGGGACAGCACAGATACGCAGTATTTT.